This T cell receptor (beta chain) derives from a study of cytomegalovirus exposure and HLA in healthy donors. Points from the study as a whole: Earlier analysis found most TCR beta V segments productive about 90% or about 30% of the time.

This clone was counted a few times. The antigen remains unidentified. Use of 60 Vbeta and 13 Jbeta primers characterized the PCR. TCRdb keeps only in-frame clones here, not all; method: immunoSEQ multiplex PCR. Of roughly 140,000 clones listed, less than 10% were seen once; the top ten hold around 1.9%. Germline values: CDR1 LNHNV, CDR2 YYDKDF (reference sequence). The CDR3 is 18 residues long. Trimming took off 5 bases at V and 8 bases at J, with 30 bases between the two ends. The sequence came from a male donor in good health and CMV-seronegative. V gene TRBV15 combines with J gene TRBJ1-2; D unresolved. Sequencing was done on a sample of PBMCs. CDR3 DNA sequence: TGTGCCACCAGCGGCGGGCTTTCCGAGACGGAGGAGGGAAAGGGCTACACCTTC. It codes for CATSGGLSETEEGKGYTF.